In its sample, the clone carrying this T cell receptor beta chain was seen a few times. Its antigen is unknown. The entirety of the isolated RNA underwent reverse transcription, so expressed TCRB transcripts were sequenced. Measured with immunoSEQ multiplex PCR; TCRdb has only the in-frame clones, and not every one. The data contain 28,000 or so clones, about 65% of them singletons. The length of the CDR3 is 16 residues. V was pared by 3 bases and J by 5 bases, with 10 bases of the junction left unmatched. Germline values: CDR1 LNHDA, CDR2 SQIVND (reference sequence). One heparinised draw of blood, averaging about 110 mL, came from each donor. The data originate from a study of beta chain features in type 1 diabetes. General observations from the study: Across all four CD4+ subsets, people with type 1 diabetes showed modestly shorter TCRB CDR3s.

The source material was Tregs from blood. The chain has TRBV19 and TRBJ2-1; 7 positions agree with TRBD2. The clonotype was recovered from a woman aged 30 to 39 with type 1 diabetes. The CDR3: CASSIWGRAAHNEQFF. The DNA of the CDR3 is TGTGCCAGTAGTATTTGGGGGAGGGCCGCCCACAATGAGCAGTTCTTC.